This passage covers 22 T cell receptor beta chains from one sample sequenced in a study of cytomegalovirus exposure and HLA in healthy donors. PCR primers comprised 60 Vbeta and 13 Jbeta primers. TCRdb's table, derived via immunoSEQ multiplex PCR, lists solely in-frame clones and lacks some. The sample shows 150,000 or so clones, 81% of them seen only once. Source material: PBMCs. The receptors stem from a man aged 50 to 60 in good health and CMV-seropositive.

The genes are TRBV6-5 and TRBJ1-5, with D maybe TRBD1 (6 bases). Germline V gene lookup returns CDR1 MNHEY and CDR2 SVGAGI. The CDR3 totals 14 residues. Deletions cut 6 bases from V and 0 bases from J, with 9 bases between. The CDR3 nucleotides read TGTGCCAGCAGCCGGGACAATAGCAATCAGCCCCAGCATTTT. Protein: CASSRDNSNQPQHF.

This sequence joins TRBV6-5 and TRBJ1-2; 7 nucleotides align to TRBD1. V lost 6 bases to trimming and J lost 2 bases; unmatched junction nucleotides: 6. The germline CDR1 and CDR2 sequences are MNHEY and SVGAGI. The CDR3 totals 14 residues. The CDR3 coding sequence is TGTGCCAGCAGGTTACAGGGGCCCAACTATGGCTACACCTTC. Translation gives CASRLQGPNYGYTF.

CDR3 bases: TGTGCCAGCAGACAGACCCTAAGCTCCTACAATGAGCAGTTCTTC. Translation: CASRQTLSSYNEQFF. V and J are TRBV6-5 and TRBJ2-1; D uncertain. This CDR3 comprises 15 residues. V was trimmed by 6 bases and J by 0 bases, leaving 12 bases between them. CDR1 MNHEY and CDR2 SVGAGI come from the germline V gene.

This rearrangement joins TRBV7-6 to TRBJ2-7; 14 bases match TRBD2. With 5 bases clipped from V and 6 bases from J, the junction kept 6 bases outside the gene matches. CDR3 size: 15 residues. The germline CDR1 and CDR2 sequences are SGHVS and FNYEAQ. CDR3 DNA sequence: TGTGCCAGCAGCCCGGGGACTAGCGGGGGTACCGAGCAGTACTTC. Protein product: CASSPGTSGGTEQYF.

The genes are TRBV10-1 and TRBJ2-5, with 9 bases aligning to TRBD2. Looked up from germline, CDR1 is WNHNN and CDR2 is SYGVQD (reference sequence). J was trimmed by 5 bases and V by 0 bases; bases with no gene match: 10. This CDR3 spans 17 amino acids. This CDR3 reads CASSESLAGGPFETQYF. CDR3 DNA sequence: TGCGCCAGCAGTGAGTCGCTGGCGGGGGGGCCTTTCGAGACCCAGTACTTC.

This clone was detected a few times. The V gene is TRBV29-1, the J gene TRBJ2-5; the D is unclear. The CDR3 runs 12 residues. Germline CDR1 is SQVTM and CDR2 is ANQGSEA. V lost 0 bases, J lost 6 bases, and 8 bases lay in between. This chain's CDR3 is CSVEDLQKTQYF. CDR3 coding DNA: TGCAGCGTTGAAGATCTTCAGAAGACCCAGTACTTC. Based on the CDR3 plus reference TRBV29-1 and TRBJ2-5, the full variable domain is SAVISQKPSRDICQRGTSLTIQCQVDSQVTMMFWYRQQPGQSLTLIATANQGSEATYESGFVIDKFPISRPNLTFSTLTVSNMSPEDSSIYLCSVEDLQKTQYFGPGTRLLVL.

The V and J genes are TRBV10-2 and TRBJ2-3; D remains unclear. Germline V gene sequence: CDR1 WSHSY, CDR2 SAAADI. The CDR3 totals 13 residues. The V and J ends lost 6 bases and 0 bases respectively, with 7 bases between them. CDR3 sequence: CASRLASTDTQYF. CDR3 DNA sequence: TGCGCCAGCAGGCTGGCTAGCACAGATACGCAGTATTTT.

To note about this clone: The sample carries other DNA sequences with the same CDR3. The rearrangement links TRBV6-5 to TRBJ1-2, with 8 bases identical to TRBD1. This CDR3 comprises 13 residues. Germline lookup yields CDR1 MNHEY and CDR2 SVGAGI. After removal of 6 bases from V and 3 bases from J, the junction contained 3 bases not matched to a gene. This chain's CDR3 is CASRTDRDYGYTF. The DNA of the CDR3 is TGTGCCAGCAGAACGGACAGGGACTATGGCTACACCTTC.

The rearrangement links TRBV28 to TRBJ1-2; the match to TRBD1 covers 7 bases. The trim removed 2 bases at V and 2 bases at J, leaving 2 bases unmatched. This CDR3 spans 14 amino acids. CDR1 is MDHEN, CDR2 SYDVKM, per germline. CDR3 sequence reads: CASSLGGQNYGYTF. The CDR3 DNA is TGTGCCAGCAGTTTAGGGGGACAGAACTATGGCTACACCTTC.

The CDR3 loop is CASSLGRGDYGYTF. CDR3 nucleotides: TGCGCCAGCAGCTTGGGCAGGGGGGACTATGGCTACACCTTC. The genes are TRBV5-1 and TRBJ1-2; 7 bases fit TRBD1. This CDR3 has 14 amino acids. V trimming: 0 bases; J trimming: 3 bases; junction bases outside the gene matches: 2. From germline, CDR1 is SGHRS and CDR2 YFSETQ.

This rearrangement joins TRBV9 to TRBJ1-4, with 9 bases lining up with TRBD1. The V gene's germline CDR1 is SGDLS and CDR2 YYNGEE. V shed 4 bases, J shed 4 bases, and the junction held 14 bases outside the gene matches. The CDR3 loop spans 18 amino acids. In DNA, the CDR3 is TGTGCCAGCAGCACCCGACCTTCTCCGGGACAGGGTAATGAAAAACTGTTTTTT. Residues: CASSTRPSPGQGNEKLFF.

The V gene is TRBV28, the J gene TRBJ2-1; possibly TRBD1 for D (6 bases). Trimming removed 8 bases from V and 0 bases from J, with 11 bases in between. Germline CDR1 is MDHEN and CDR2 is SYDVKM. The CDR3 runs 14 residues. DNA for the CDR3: TGTGCCAGCCTAGACAGGAGCTCCTACAATGAGCAGTTCTTC. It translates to CASLDRSSYNEQFF.

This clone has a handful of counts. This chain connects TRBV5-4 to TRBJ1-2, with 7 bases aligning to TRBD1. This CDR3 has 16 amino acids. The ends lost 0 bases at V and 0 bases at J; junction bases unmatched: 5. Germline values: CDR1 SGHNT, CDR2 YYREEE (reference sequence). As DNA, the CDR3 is TGTGCCAGCAGCTTGGATGACAGGGTTACTAACTATGGCTACACCTTC. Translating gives CASSLDDRVTNYGYTF.

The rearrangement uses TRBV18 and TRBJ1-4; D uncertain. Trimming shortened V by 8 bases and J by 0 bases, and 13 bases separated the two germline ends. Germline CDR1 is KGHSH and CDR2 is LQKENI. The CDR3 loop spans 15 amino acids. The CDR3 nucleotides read TGTGCCAGCGCCCCGGCAGGATCAACTAATGAAAAACTGTTTTTT. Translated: CASAPAGSTNEKLFF.

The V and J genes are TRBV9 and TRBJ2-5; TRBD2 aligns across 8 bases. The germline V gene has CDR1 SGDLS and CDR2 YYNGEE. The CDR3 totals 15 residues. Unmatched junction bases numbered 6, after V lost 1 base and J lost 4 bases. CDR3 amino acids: CASSVTGAGAETQYF. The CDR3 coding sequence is TGTGCCAGCAGCGTAACGGGAGCGGGAGCAGAGACCCAGTACTTC.

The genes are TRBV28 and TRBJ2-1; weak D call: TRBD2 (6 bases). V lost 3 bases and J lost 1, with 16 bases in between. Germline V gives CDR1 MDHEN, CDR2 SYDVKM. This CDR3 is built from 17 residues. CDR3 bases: TGTGCCAGCAGTTTCGCCGTCCGGGAGCTTTCCTACAATGAGCAGTTCTTC. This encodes CASSFAVRELSYNEQFF.

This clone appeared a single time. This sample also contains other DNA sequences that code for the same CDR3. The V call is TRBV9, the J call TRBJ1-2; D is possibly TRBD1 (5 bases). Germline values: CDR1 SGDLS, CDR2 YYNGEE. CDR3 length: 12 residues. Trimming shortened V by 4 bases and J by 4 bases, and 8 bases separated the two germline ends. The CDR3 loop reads CASSSRGYGYTF. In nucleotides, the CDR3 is TGTGCCAGCAGCTCAAGGGGCTATGGCTACACCTTC.

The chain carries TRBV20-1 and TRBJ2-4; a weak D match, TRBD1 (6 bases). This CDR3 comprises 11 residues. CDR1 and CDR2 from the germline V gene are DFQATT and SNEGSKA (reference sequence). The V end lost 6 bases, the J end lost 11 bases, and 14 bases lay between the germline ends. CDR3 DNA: TGCAGTGCGGACCGGGACACCCTTCAGTACTTC. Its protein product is CSADRDTLQYF.

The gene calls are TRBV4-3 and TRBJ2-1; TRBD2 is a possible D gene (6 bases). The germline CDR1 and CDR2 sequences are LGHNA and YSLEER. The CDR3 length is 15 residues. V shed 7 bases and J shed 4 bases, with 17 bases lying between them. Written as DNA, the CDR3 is TGCGCCAGCACCGAGACTAGACAAACTTACAATGAGCAGTTCTTC. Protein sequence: CASTETRQTYNEQFF.

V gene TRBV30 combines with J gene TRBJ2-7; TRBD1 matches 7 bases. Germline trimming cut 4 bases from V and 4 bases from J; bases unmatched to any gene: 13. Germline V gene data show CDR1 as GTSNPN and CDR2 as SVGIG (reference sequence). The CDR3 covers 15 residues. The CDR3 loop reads CAWTNAPGQRYEQYF. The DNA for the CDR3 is TGTGCCTGGACCAATGCACCGGGACAGAGATACGAGCAGTACTTC.

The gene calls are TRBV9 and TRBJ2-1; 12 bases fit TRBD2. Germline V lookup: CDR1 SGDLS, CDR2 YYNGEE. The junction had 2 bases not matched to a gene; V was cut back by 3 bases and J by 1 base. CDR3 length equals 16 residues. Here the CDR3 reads CASSGTSGISYNEQFF. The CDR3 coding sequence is TGTGCCAGCAGCGGGACTAGCGGGATATCCTACAATGAGCAGTTCTTC.

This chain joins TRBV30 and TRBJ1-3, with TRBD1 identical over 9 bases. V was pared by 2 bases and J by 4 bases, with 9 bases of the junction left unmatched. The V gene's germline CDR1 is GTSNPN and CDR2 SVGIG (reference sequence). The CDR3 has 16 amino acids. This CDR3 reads CAWSPRDRVSGNTIYF. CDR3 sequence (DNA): TGTGCCTGGAGTCCTCGGGACAGGGTATCCGGAAACACCATATATTTT.